These 9 T cell receptor beta chains were all obtained from the same sample, sequenced in a study of T cell responses to AZD1222 COVID-19 vaccine. The method was immunoSEQ multiplex PCR; TCRdb's version includes in-frame clones alone and lacks a portion of them. This table holds about 110,000 clones, about 82% found once. The sequencing here drew on peripheral blood, taken on day 0 of AZD1222 vaccination. These receptors were taken from an adult in good health.

The chain has TRBV6-5 and TRBJ2-7; possible D gene TRBD1, 6 bases. Germline loops: CDR1 MNHEY, CDR2 SVGAGI. The CDR3 extends over 15 amino acids. V was trimmed by 10 bases and J by 0 bases, leaving 19 bases between them. DNA for the CDR3: TGTGCCACCTCCCCGGGACATATGACCTCCTACGAGCAGTACTTC. Amino acid sequence: CATSPGHMTSYEQYF.

The V and J genes are TRBV10-1 and TRBJ1-3; D remains ambiguous. Germline CDR1 WNHNN, CDR2 SYGVQD (reference sequence). The CDR3 runs to 14 residues. With 8 bases removed from V and 0 bases from J, the gap between germline ends came to 11 bases. CDR3 coding DNA: TGCGCCAGCTCGGGAGCCAACTCTGGAAACACCATATATTTT. This translates into CASSGANSGNTIYF.

The chain combines TRBV18 with TRBJ1-5, with a possible D match to TRBD1 (5 bases). The V gene lost 3 bases and the J gene lost 6 bases, with 15 bases spanning the gap. Germline CDR1 and CDR2: KGHSH and LQKENI. This CDR3 contains 15 residues. The CDR3 here is CASSPNTRAGQPQHF. The CDR3 DNA is TGTGCCAGCTCACCGAATACCAGGGCGGGTCAGCCCCAGCATTTT.

V is TRBV9 and J is TRBJ2-3; D gene uncertain. The CDR3 is 13 amino acids. V lost 3 bases, J lost 8 bases, and 13 bases lay in between. The germline V gene encodes CDR1 SGDLS and CDR2 YYNGEE. CDR3 loop: CASSARSTGTQYF. Written as DNA, the CDR3 is TGTGCCAGCAGCGCGAGGAGCACCGGTACGCAGTATTTT.

V and J are TRBV19 and TRBJ2-7; D is perhaps TRBD1 (6 bases). Germline CDR1 reads LNHDA; CDR2 reads SQIVND (reference sequence). CDR3 length equals 13 residues. V was pared by 3 bases and J by 6 bases, with 12 bases between. The CDR3 DNA reads as TGTGCCAGTAGTATCACAGGGATGCTCGAGCAGTACTTC. Translating it yields CASSITGMLEQYF.

The rearrangement uses TRBV3-1 (or the pseudogene TRBV3-2) and TRBJ2-5, with 8 bases identical to TRBD1. The J segment lost 7 bases and the V segment lost 4 bases, leaving 14 bases of the junction unmatched. CDR1 LGHDT and CDR2 YNNKEL come from the germline V gene (reference sequence). There are 16 residues in the CDR3. Here the CDR3 reads CASSPGPKTGVGTQYF. DNA for the CDR3: TGTGCCAGCAGCCCGGGACCAAAGACAGGGGTAGGGACCCAGTACTTC.

V usage is TRBV5-4 and J usage is TRBJ1-5; TRBD1 agrees at 9 bases. CDR1 and CDR2 (germline): SGHNT, YYREEE (reference sequence). The CDR3 is made up of 16 amino acids. The junction had 6 bases not matched to a gene; V was cut back by 2 bases and J by 3 bases. CDR3 DNA sequence: TGTGCCAGCAGCTTCACAGGGGGCGCGAACAATCAGCCCCAGCATTTT. Its protein product is CASSFTGGANNQPQHF.

The V gene is TRBV19, the J gene TRBJ2-7, with D perhaps being TRBD1 or TRBD2 (5 bases each). The germline gives CDR1 LNHDA, CDR2 SQIVND (reference sequence). The CDR3 spans 14 residues. Trimming pared 4 bases from V and 6 bases from J, leaving 16 bases between. DNA of the CDR3: TGTGCCAGTAGTACGGGACCGGCCGTTCCCGAGCAGTACTTC. It translates to CASSTGPAVPEQYF.

V is TRBV11-2 and J is TRBJ1-2; D remains ambiguous. The CDR3 extends over 13 amino acids. CDR1 and CDR2 (germline): SGHAT, FQNNGV. Trimming removed 3 bases from V and 6 bases from J, with 11 bases in between. The CDR3 region is CASSFSFSDGYTF. The CDR3 nucleotides are TGTGCCAGCAGCTTCTCATTCTCGGATGGCTACACCTTC. The whole variable domain, remainder taken from reference TRBV11-2 and TRBJ1-2, is EAGVAQSPRYKIIEKRQSVAFWCNPISGHATLYWYQQILGQGPKLLIQFQNNGVVDDSQLPKDRFSAERLKGVDSTLKIQPAKLEDSAVYLCASSFSFSDGYTFGSGTRLTVV.